The 9 T cell receptor beta chains below were found in one sample sequenced in a study of siplizumab effects on memory and regulatory T cells. Profiled with immunoSEQ multiplex PCR; TCRdb holds only in-frame clones, not every one. The sample comprises about 85,000 clones, over 90% of which are singletons, and roughly 18% rests with the top ten. Material: CD8+ T cells sorted from blood. These receptors were obtained from a human donor in good health.

The CDR3 region has the DNA TGTGCCAGCAGTCCGTCCTGGGGGGAGGTCGGGGGGGAGCTGTTTTTT. Residues: CASSPSWGEVGGELFF. The V call is TRBV27, the J call TRBJ2-2; D perhaps matches TRBD2 (6 bases). CDR3 length equals 16 residues. Trimming removed 5 bases from V and 8 bases from J, with 21 bases in between. The germline gives CDR1 MNHEY, CDR2 SMNVEV (reference sequence).

The CDR3 DNA sequence: TGTGCCAGTAGTAACAGTCCCCGGGACTACACCTTC. This sequence encodes CASSNSPRDYTF. The gene calls are TRBV19 and TRBJ1-2; no clear D. CDR1 and CDR2 (germline): LNHDA, SQIVND (reference sequence). V lost 4 bases and J lost 10, with 13 bases in between. CDR3 length equals 12 residues.

In this sample, this clone turned up once. The chain recombines TRBV9 with TRBJ2-7, with TRBD1 identical over 9 bases. J gave up 1 base and V 3 bases, and 5 bases lay outside the gene matches. This CDR3 is 15 amino acids long. Germline V gene data show CDR1 as SGDLS and CDR2 as YYNGEE. The CDR3 loop reads CASSAGQGSSYEQYF. Written as DNA, the CDR3 is TGTGCCAGCAGCGCGGGACAGGGATCTTCCTACGAGCAGTACTTC.

This chain uses TRBV29-1 with TRBJ2-7; TRBD1 matches 7 bases. This CDR3 spans 13 amino acids. Germline CDR1 reads SQVTM; CDR2 reads ANQGSEA. Germline trimming cut 3 bases from V and 7 bases from J; bases unmatched to any gene: 9. CDR3 coding DNA: TGCAGCGTTGAGTATAGGGGGCATGGGGAGCAGTACTTC. This sequence encodes CSVEYRGHGEQYF.

The chain recombines TRBV9 with TRBJ2-1; D gene uncertain. Trimming removed 3 bases at V and 7 bases at J, with 11 bases between. The CDR3 contains 13 residues. Germline CDR1 and CDR2: SGDLS and YYNGEE. CDR3 in amino acids: CASSEEILNEQFF. The CDR3 bases are TGTGCCAGCAGCGAGGAGATTCTGAATGAGCAGTTCTTC.

This rearrangement joins TRBV6-1 to TRBJ2-3; TRBD2 agrees at 10 bases. CDR3 size: 16 residues. Per the germline V gene, CDR1 is MNHNS and CDR2 is SASEGT. After removal of 2 bases from V and 6 bases from J, the junction contained 8 bases not matched to a gene. CDR3 loop: CASSELTSGEGDTQYF. Here the CDR3 DNA reads TGTGCCAGCAGTGAACTAACTAGCGGGGAGGGGGATACGCAGTATTTT.

The J gene is TRBJ2-5, the V gene TRBV28, with TRBD2 matching over 13 bases. CDR1 MDHEN and CDR2 SYDVKM come from the germline V gene. Trimming at V came to 4 bases and at J to 4 bases, leaving 6 bases not matched to a gene. This CDR3 has 16 amino acids. CDR3 in DNA: TGTGCCAGCAGTTCCGGACTAGCGGGAGTTGGAGAGACCCAGTACTTC. It translates to CASSSGLAGVGETQYF.

The chain recombines TRBV5-8 with TRBJ2-1; 8 nucleotides match TRBD2. Germline loops: CDR1 SGHTS, CDR2 YDEGEE. The CDR3 extends over 17 amino acids. V lost 0 bases to trimming and J lost 2 bases; unmatched junction nucleotides: 7. CDR3 loop: CASSLVQRETPYNEQFF. CDR3 nucleotides: TGTGCCAGCAGCTTGGTCCAGCGGGAGACCCCCTACAATGAGCAGTTCTTC.

This clone was seen once. The CDR3 region is CASSVESSGTYNEQFF. As DNA, the CDR3 is TGTGCCAGCAGCGTAGAGTCTAGCGGGACCTACAATGAGCAGTTCTTC. The chain has TRBV9 and TRBJ2-1; TRBD2 agrees at 9 bases. V was clipped by 0 bases and J by 2 bases; unmatched bases: 3. Germline values: CDR1 SGDLS, CDR2 YYNGEE. The CDR3 spans 16 residues.